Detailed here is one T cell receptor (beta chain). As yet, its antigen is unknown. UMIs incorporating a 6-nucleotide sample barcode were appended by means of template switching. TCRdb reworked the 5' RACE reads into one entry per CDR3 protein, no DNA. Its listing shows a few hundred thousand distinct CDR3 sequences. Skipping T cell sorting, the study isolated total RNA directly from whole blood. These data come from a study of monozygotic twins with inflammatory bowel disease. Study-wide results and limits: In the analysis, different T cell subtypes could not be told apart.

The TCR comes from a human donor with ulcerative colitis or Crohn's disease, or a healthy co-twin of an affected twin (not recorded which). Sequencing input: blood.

The CDR3 reads CASSLAAGGFTSSTDTQYF. The chain is built from TRBV7-2 and TRBJ2-3; TCRdb's D gene call, TRBD2, goes unchecked for lack of DNA. The CDR3 runs 19 residues. Germline V CDR1 and CDR2: SGHTA, FQGNSA. Variable domain in full (rest from reference TRBV7-2 and TRBJ2-3): GAGVSQSPSNKVTEKGKDVELRCDPISGHTALYWYRQSLGQGLEFLIYFQGNSAPDKSGLPSDRFSAERTGGSVSTLTIQRTQQEDSAVYLCASSLAAGGFTSSTDTQYFGPGTRLTVL.